The rows below give T cell receptor beta chains drawn from one sample of a study of T cell repertoires in cytomegalovirus infection. Via MiXCR, TCRdb re-called the reads, giving one row per CDR3 protein. The repertoire has about 680,000 distinct CDR3 sequences, around 24% of them found once; the top ten carry around 8%. Sample: CD8+ T cells from PBMCs. The receptors originated from a human donor in good health (CMV status not recorded). Some clones in this sample may be carry-over from other donors' samples. CDR3s include the opening cysteine and the closing phenylalanine or tryptophan. D genes are given only for firm matches. Expanded clones are given a class, and other clones once, few, many or no size at all.

TRBJ2-7 | TRBV2 | TRBD2 | many | TGTGCCAGCAGGCCGACTAGCGGGGGGCTCTACGAGCAGTACTTC | CASRPTSGGLYEQYF
TRBJ1-2 | TRBV29-1 | TRBD1 | NA | TGCAGCGTTGAACGTCAGGGGGTGTGGGTTTACACCTTC | CSVERQGVWVYTF
TRBJ2-3 | TRBV12-3/TRBV12-4 | NA | many | TGTGCCAGCAGTTTAATGGTGGGTAGGGCGGTACTGTCTGCAGATACGCAGTATTTT | CASSLMVGRAVLSADTQYF
TRBJ2-1 | TRBV6-2/TRBV6-3 | TRBD2 | NA | TGTGCCAGCAGTATGGTAGCGGGGAGTGAGTACAATGAGCAGTTCTTC | CASSMVAGSEYNEQFF
TRBJ1-1 | TRBV7-2 | NA | many | TGTGCCAGCAGTCGACAGAACACTGAAGCTTTCTTT | CASSRQNTEAFF
TRBJ2-2 | TRBV20-1 | NA | many | TGCAGTGCTAGAGATCTTGCCGGCACCGGGGAGCTGTTTTTT | CSARDLAGTGELFF
TRBJ1-1 | TRBV7-2 | NA | NA | TGTGTCAGCAGCTTAGCTACGGGTAGAGGCACTGAAGCTTTCTTT | CVSSLATGRGTEAFF
TRBJ1-2 | TRBV28 | NA | few | TGTGCCAGCAGTCTCCCGGTCGGAGGGAACTATGGCTACACCTTC | CASSLPVGGNYGYTF
TRBJ2-3 | TRBV28 | NA | NA | TGTGCCAGCAGTTTAGTTGCAGGGGCTATAGGCACAGATACGCAGTATTTT | CASSLVAGAIGTDTQYF
TRBJ2-5 | TRBV12-3/TRBV12-4 | NA | NA | TGTGCCAGCAGTTTTAAGGCCCTCCAAGAGACCCAGTACTTC | CASSFKALQETQYF
TRBJ2-5 | TRBV7-9 | TRBD1 | few | TGTGCCAGCTGCCCAGCCGACAGGGGCCAAGAGACCCAGTACTTC | CASCPADRGQETQYF
TRBJ2-3 | TRBV12-3/TRBV12-4 | TRBD2 | NA | TGTGCCAGCAGCTCTTCCGGGACTATAGGCACAGATACGCAGTATTTT | CASSSSGTIGTDTQYF
TRBJ2-5 | TRBV6-2/TRBV6-3 | NA | many | TGTGCCAGCGGGCATTCCAAAGAGACCCAGTACTTC | CASGHSKETQYF
TRBJ1-2 | TRBV19 | NA | NA | TGTGCCAGTAGTATAGTGGGAGAACAGCGCCCGACCTTC | CASSIVGEQRPTF
TRBJ1-1 | TRBV12-3/TRBV12-4 | NA | many | TGTGCCAGCGGATGGACAAAAGGGACTGAAGCTTTCTTT | CASGWTKGTEAFF
TRBJ2-1 | TRBV19 | NA | few | TGTGCCAGTAGTATACTGGGGGGCGCGAGGTCTGAGCAGTTCTTC | CASSILGGARSEQFF
TRBJ2-5 | TRBV6-6 | NA | many | TGTGCCAGCAGGCCCCTAGTACAGGGTTCAGGAGAGACCCAGTACTTC | CASRPLVQGSGETQYF
TRBJ2-1 | TRBV7-9 | NA | few | TGTGCCAGCAGCACCGAGTACAATGAGCAGTTCTTC | CASSTEYNEQFF
TRBJ2-1 | TRBV4-3 | NA | few | TGCGCCAGCAGCCAAGTTGGGGCCCTTTGGCAGTTCTTC | CASSQVGALWQFF
TRBJ1-2 | TRBV14 | NA | NA | TGTGCCAGCAGCCAAGGGTTCCCGGATGGCTACACCTTC | CASSQGFPDGYTF
TRBJ2-7 | TRBV13 | TRBD2 | few | TGTGCCAGCAGCGCGCCTGGGACTAACAACTACGAGCAGTACTTC | CASSAPGTNNYEQYF
TRBJ2-3 | TRBV6-5 | NA | few | TGTGCCAGCAGTTACGGAATCACAGATACGCAGTATTTT | CASSYGITDTQYF
TRBJ2-2 | TRBV2 | NA | few | TGTGCCATGATTAAGGACACCGGGGAGCTGTTTTTT | CAMIKDTGELFF
TRBJ2-2 | TRBV7-9 | TRBD1 | many | TGTGCCAGCAGCCTACCCCGGGACAGGGAAAAAATTTGGGCGAACACCGGGGAGCTGTTTTTT | CASSLPRDREKIWANTGELFF
TRBJ1-1 | TRBV7-8 | TRBD1 | many | TGTGCCAGCAGGAAAGGGGGCTTAGACACTGAAGCTTTCTTT | CASRKGGLDTEAFF
TRBJ2-1 | TRBV7-8 | TRBD1 | many | TGTGCCAGCAGTCCGGGACAGTACCATGAGCAGTTCTTC | CASSPGQYHEQFF
TRBJ2-3 | TRBV15 | TRBD1 | few | TGTGCCACCAGCAGAGATCCAGGGGGAACAGATACGCAGTATTTT | CATSRDPGGTDTQYF
TRBJ1-1 | TRBV7-9 | NA | many | TGTGCCAGCAGCTTAGATCCGCGCCCCGAAGCTTTCTTT | CASSLDPRPEAFF
TRBJ2-3 | TRBV7-6 | NA | many | TGTGCCAGCAGCTTAGTTTTGGGGGGAGGAACAGATACGCAGTATTTT | CASSLVLGGGTDTQYF
TRBJ1-2 | TRBV12-3/TRBV12-4 | NA | NA | TGTGCCAGCAGTCCGACAGGAATGGAGGGCTACACCTTC | CASSPTGMEGYTF
TRBJ2-2 | TRBV2 | TRBD1 | few | TGTGCCAGCCTCAGGGGGCGCGGGGAGCTGTTTTTT | CASLRGRGELFF
TRBJ1-1 | TRBV6-1 | NA | few | TGTGCCAGCAGTGAAGCGCGAGGGGGGAAACCGAACACTGAAGCTTTCTTT | CASSEARGGKPNTEAFF
TRBJ2-2 | TRBV7-9 | NA | many | TGTGCCAGCAGCAAAGGGTCGAACACCGGGGAGCTGTTTTTT | CASSKGSNTGELFF
TRBJ1-5 | TRBV7-4 | NA | NA | TGTGCCAGCAGCTTAGTAGGGGGGCCCCAGCATTTT | CASSLVGGPQHF
TRBJ2-7 | TRBV13 | NA | few | TGTGCCAGCAGCTTAGCGGACAGCCACGAGCAGTACTTC | CASSLADSHEQYF
TRBJ2-5 | TRBV15 | NA | few | TGTGCCACCAGCGGGGGGGCAGAGACCCAGTACTTC | CATSGGAETQYF
TRBJ2-7 | TRBV19 | NA | NA | TGTGCCAGTAGTCTTCGCCGTCGGGACGAGCAGTACTTC | CASSLRRRDEQYF
TRBJ2-3 | TRBV6-8 | TRBD2 | few | TGTGCCAGCAGCAGACTAGCTTCTAGCACAGATACGCAGTATTTT | CASSRLASSTDTQYF
TRBJ2-5 | TRBV7-2 | TRBD2 | NA | TGTGCCAGCAGCTCCCACTACTCAAAGCGGGGGGGGCCCGTGGGGACCCAGTACTTC | CASSSHYSKRGGPVGTQYF
TRBJ1-1 | TRBV7-9 | NA | many | TGTGCCAGCAGCTTGGGGGGGAGCACTGAAGCTTTCTTT | CASSLGGSTEAFF
TRBJ2-7 | TRBV19 | NA | few | TGTGCCAGTAGTCCCGGGGCCATCTACGAGCAGTACTTC | CASSPGAIYEQYF
TRBJ1-3 | TRBV29-1 | NA | NA | TGCAGCGTTGAATTGGCAGGGACCATATATTTT | CSVELAGTIYF
TRBJ2-7 | TRBV7-9 | NA | NA | TGTGCCAGCAGCCCGGAGGGCGAACCTAAGGGACCCGGCTCCTACGAGCAGTACTTC | CASSPEGEPKGPGSYEQYF
TRBJ2-1 | TRBV4-1 | NA | once | TGCGCCAGCAGCCACCGAGGGCAGGGTAACAATGAGCAGTTCTTC | CASSHRGQGNNEQFF
TRBJ1-3 | TRBV9 | NA | NA | TGTGCCAGCAGCGAGCCCCTGTCAGGGCGGTCTGGAAACACCATATATTTT | CASSEPLSGRSGNTIYF
TRBJ2-3 | TRBV20-1 | TRBD2 | NA | TGCAGTGCTATACTAGCGGGTGTCACAGATACGCAGTATTTT | CSAILAGVTDTQYF
TRBJ2-1 | TRBV7-9 | TRBD2 | many | TGTGCCAGCAGCCTAACTAGCGGGGGGGCCAATGAGCAGTTCTTC | CASSLTSGGANEQFF
TRBJ2-7 | TRBV6-6 | NA | NA | TGTGCCAGCAGTTACTATTTGGGGGACCACGAGCAGTACTTC | CASSYYLGDHEQYF
TRBJ2-3 | TRBV11-2 | NA | NA | TGTGCCAGCAGCTTAGATTGGCTAGTGGCCACAGATACGCAGTATTTT | CASSLDWLVATDTQYF
TRBJ1-2 | TRBV4-1 | NA | NA | TGCGCCAGCAGCCAAGATAAAGGAACAGTCCATTATGGCTACACCTTC | CASSQDKGTVHYGYTF
TRBJ2-2 | TRBV20-1 | NA | few | TGCAGTGCTGAAATTAGCGGGGAGCTGTTTTTT | CSAEISGELFF
TRBJ2-7 | TRBV13 | TRBD1 | NA | TGTGCCAGCAGCTCAATAGCCGGGACAGCATACGAGCAGTACTTC | CASSSIAGTAYEQYF